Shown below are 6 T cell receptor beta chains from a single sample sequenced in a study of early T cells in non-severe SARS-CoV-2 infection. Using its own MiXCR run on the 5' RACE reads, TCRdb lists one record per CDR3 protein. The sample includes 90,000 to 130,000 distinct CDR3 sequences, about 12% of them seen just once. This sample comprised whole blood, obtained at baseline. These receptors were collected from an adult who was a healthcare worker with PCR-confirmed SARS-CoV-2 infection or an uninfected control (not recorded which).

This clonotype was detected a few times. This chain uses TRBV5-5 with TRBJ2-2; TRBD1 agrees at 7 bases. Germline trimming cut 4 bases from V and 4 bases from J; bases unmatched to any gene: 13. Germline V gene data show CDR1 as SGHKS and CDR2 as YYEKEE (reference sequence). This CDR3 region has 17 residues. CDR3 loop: CASSKNPTGDGTGELFF. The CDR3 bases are TGTGCCAGCAGCAAGAACCCTACAGGGGACGGCACCGGGGAGCTGTTTTTT. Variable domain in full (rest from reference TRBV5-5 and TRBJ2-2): DAGVTQSPTHLIKTRGQQVTLRCSPISGHKSVSWYQQVLGQGPQFIFQYYEKEERGRGNFPDRFSARQFPNYSSELNVNALLLGDSALYLCASSKNPTGDGTGELFFGEGSRLTVL.

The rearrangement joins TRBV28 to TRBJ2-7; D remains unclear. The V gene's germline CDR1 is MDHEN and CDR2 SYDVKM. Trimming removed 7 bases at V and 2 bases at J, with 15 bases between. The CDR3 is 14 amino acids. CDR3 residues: CASTGVGPTYEQYF. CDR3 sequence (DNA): TGTGCCAGCACCGGAGTTGGACCCACCTACGAGCAGTACTTC.

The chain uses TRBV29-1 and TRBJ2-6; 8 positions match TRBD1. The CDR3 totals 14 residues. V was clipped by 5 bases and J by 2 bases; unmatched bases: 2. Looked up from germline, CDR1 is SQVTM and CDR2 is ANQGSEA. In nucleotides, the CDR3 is TGCAGCGTTCAGGGGGCAGCTGGGGCCAACGTCCTGACTTTC. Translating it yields CSVQGAAGANVLTF.

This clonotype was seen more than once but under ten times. CDR3 amino acids: CASSYNSGVLTDTQYF. The CDR3 coding sequence is TGTGCCAGCAGCTACAATAGCGGGGTTTTAACAGATACGCAGTATTTT. This chain links TRBV7-9 with TRBJ2-3; 8 positions match TRBD2. V dropped 4 bases and J dropped 3; count of bases not matched to a gene: 9. The germline gives CDR1 SEHNR, CDR2 FQNEAQ (reference sequence). The CDR3 is 16 amino acids.

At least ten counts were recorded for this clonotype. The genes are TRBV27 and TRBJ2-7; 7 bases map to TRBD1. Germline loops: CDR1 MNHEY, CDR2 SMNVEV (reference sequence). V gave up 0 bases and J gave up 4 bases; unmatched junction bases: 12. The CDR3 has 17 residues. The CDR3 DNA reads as TGTGCCAGCAGTTTATCCGGATGGGACAGCGGACCTTACGAGCAGTACTTC. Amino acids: CASSLSGWDSGPYEQYF.

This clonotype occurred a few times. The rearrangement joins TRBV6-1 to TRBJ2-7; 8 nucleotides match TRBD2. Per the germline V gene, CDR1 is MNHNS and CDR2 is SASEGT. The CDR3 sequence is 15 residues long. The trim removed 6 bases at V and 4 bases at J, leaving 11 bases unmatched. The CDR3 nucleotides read TGTGCCAGCAGGCCGGGACTAGGCGACTGGTACGAGCAGTACTTC. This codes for CASRPGLGDWYEQYF.